This TCR beta chain was identified during a study of cytomegalovirus exposure and HLA in healthy donors. PCR used 60 Vbeta primers and 13 Jbeta primers. This table comes from immunoSEQ multiplex PCR, and its TCRdb copy is limited to in-frame clones, with some not included. The table includes approximately 110,000 clones, about 64% detected once. The CDR3 spans 13 residues. Germline CDR1 is LGHNA and CDR2 is YNFKEQ. Trimming pared 4 bases from V and 4 bases from J, leaving 10 bases between. The chain uses TRBV4-2 and TRBJ1-1, with a possible D match to TRBD1 (5 bases). The sequenced sample was PBMCs. The TCR was taken from a young man in good health and CMV-seropositive. The CDR3 protein is CASSRMGGTEAFF. CDR3 bases: TGTGCCAGCAGCCGTATGGGGGGCACTGAAGCTTTCTTT.